This entry lists 21 T cell receptor beta chains sequenced from one sample in a study of blood T cell repertoires in COVID-19. TCRdb's copy holds only in-frame clones and misses some; the assay was immunoSEQ multiplex PCR. The sample lists 100,000 to 150,000 clones, roughly nine tenths occurring once. Sequenced input: peripheral blood. The receptors come from a middle-aged man with COVID-19, enrolled during active disease.

The chain couples TRBV6-2 or TRBV6-3 to TRBJ1-1; D unresolved. Looked up from germline, CDR1 is MNHEY and CDR2 is SVGEGT. Trimming took off 6 bases at V and 1 base at J, with 12 bases between the two ends. CDR3 length equals 14 residues. CDR3 in DNA: TGTGCCAGCAGCAAAGGACTCCAGAACACTGAAGCTTTCTTT. Translating it yields CASSKGLQNTEAFF.

V is TRBV9 and J is TRBJ2-2, with 10 bases lining up with TRBD2. The CDR3 totals 15 residues. Germline V CDR1 and CDR2: SGDLS, YYNGEE. After removal of 3 bases from V and 6 bases from J, the junction contained 5 bases not matched to a gene. The DNA of the CDR3 is TGTGCCAGCAGCGAATCCCTAGCGGGGGCCGGGGAGCTGTTTTTT. Its translation is CASSESLAGAGELFF. Drawing the rest from reference TRBV9 and TRBJ2-2, the complete variable domain is DSGVTQTPKHLITATGQRVTLRCSPRSGDLSVYWYQQSLDQGLQFLIQYYNGEERAKGNILERFSAQQFPDLHSELNLSSLELGDSALYFCASSESLAGAGELFFGEGSRLTVL.

The chain uses TRBV5-1 and TRBJ2-7; TRBD1 agrees at 10 bases. Germline CDR1 reads SGHRS; CDR2 reads YFSETQ. The CDR3 runs to 14 residues. Unmatched junction bases numbered 0, after V lost 0 bases and J lost 3 bases. CDR3: CASSLGTGGYEQYF. CDR3 DNA: TGCGCCAGCAGCTTGGGGACAGGGGGCTACGAGCAGTACTTC.

This clone appeared a single time. V is TRBV5-1 and J is TRBJ2-7, with 9 bases aligning to TRBD1. V lost 0 bases and J lost 3; bases outside the gene matches: 7. This CDR3 comprises 16 residues. Germline values: CDR1 SGHRS, CDR2 YFSETQ. CDR3 nucleotide sequence: TGCGCCAGCAGCTTGGTTGGGACAGGGAAGTACTACGAGCAGTACTTC. It encodes CASSLVGTGKYYEQYF.

This chain links TRBV9 with TRBJ1-4, with TRBD1 as a possible D gene (6 bases). Between the trimmed V and J ends, which lost 0 bases and 4 bases, there was a span of 16 bases. CDR1 is SGDLS and CDR2 is YYNGEE in the germline V gene. This CDR3 is 17 amino acids long. The CDR3 region has the DNA TGTGCCAGCAGCGTAGGAATTTCTCAGGGGCTTAATGAAAAACTGTTTTTT. It codes for CASSVGISQGLNEKLFF.

The chain carries TRBV25-1 and TRBJ2-5, with 7 bases fitting TRBD2. The CDR3 spans 15 residues. Germline values: CDR1 MGHDK, CDR2 SYGVNS. The trim removed 6 bases at V and 4 bases at J, leaving 11 bases unmatched. The CDR3 DNA is TGTGCCAGCAGCCGATCGATAGCGGGCGGAGAGACCCAGTACTTC. Encoded protein: CASSRSIAGGETQYF. The full variable domain, with the rest looked up from reference TRBV25-1 and TRBJ2-5, is EADIYQTPRYLVIGTGKKITLECSQTMGHDKMYWYQQDPGMELHLIHYSYGVNSTEKGDLSSESTVSRIRTEHFPLTLESARPSHTSQYLCASSRSIAGGETQYFGPGTRLLVL.

This chain joins TRBV5-1 and TRBJ2-3; D may be TRBD2 (5 bases). The germline V and J ends were trimmed by 5 bases and 3 bases, with 13 bases remaining between them. CDR3 length equals 14 residues. The germline V gene has CDR1 SGHRS and CDR2 YFSETQ. The CDR3 region is CASRSGEVTDTQYF. The DNA for the CDR3 is TGCGCCAGCAGATCCGGGGAAGTGACAGATACGCAGTATTTT.

The chain links TRBV4-2 to TRBJ2-5; D call uncertain. Trimming shortened V by 4 bases and J by 5 bases, and 11 bases separated the two germline ends. The CDR3 loop spans 13 amino acids. Germline lookup yields CDR1 LGHNA and CDR2 YNFKEQ. CDR3 DNA sequence: TGTGCCAGCAGCCTAATCCCCGGGGAGACCCAGTACTTC. It codes for CASSLIPGETQYF.

J is TRBJ2-5 and V is TRBV30; 9 nucleotides agree with TRBD1. V gave up 4 bases and J gave up 5 bases; unmatched junction bases: 5. The CDR3 is 13 residues long. Germline V gives CDR1 GTSNPN, CDR2 SVGIG (reference sequence). CDR3 residues: CAWNRGHQETQYF. The CDR3 DNA reads as TGTGCCTGGAACAGGGGGCATCAGGAGACCCAGTACTTC.

The chain employs TRBV28 and TRBJ2-1; no firm D call. The CDR3 has 12 residues. V lost 2 bases to trimming and J lost 7 bases, with 6 bases between them. Germline V lookup: CDR1 MDHEN, CDR2 SYDVKM. This CDR3 reads CASSLVRNEQFF. CDR3 sequence (DNA): TGTGCCAGCAGTTTAGTGAGGAATGAGCAGTTCTTC.

The genes are TRBV12-3 or TRBV12-4 and TRBJ2-7; a possible D gene is TRBD2 (6 bases). The CDR3 length is 12 residues. The germline V and J ends were trimmed by 3 bases and 3 bases, with 6 bases remaining between them. The CDR3 sequence is CASSLEGYEQYF. CDR3 nucleotides: TGTGCCAGCAGTTTGGAGGGCTACGAGCAGTACTTC.

The chain is built from TRBV6-5 and TRBJ2-7, with TRBD1 identical over 10 bases. With 6 bases clipped from V and 2 bases from J, the junction kept 7 bases outside the gene matches. CDR1 is MNHEY, CDR2 SVGAGI, per germline. CDR3 length: 15 residues. The DNA of the CDR3 is TGTGCCAGCAGCGAGGGACAGGGGTCCCCCTACGAGCAGTACTTC. This sequence encodes CASSEGQGSPYEQYF.

The chain links TRBV6-2 or TRBV6-3 to TRBJ2-1; 8 bases are a match to TRBD2. Trimming removed 4 bases from V and 4 bases from J; junction bases left unmatched: 9. The CDR3 sequence is 16 residues long. The germline V gene encodes CDR1 MNHEY and CDR2 SVGEGT. CDR3 DNA sequence: TGTGCCAGCAGTTCCCTGTCGGGAGGGGGATACAATGAGCAGTTCTTC. Its protein is CASSSLSGGGYNEQFF.

The chain has TRBV30 and TRBJ2-2, with D possibly TRBD1 on 5 matching bases. Germline V gives CDR1 GTSNPN, CDR2 SVGIG (reference sequence). CDR3 length: 14 amino acids. Trimming took off 3 bases at V and 5 bases at J, with 13 bases between the two ends. The CDR3 region has the DNA TGTGCCTGGAGCTCTACAGGTAGAACCGGGGAGCTGTTTTTT. It translates to CAWSSTGRTGELFF.

The chain uses TRBV9 and TRBJ2-1; possible D gene TRBD2, 6 bases. Germline V gene sequence: CDR1 SGDLS, CDR2 YYNGEE. Trimming removed 0 bases from V and 4 bases from J, with 14 bases in between. CDR3 length: 16 residues. Written as DNA, the CDR3 is TGTGCCAGCAGCGTAGCGGGGGAGGCCCTTTACAATGAGCAGTTCTTC. Translated: CASSVAGEALYNEQFF. Using reference TRBV9 and TRBJ2-1 for the parts outside the CDR3, the full variable domain is DSGVTQTPKHLITATGQRVTLRCSPRSGDLSVYWYQQSLDQGLQFLIQYYNGEERAKGNILERFSAQQFPDLHSELNLSSLELGDSALYFCASSVAGEALYNEQFFGPGTRLTVL.

This clone was picked up one time. The chain has TRBV3-1 (or the pseudogene TRBV3-2) and TRBJ1-2; the D is unclear. There are 15 residues in the CDR3. Trimming left V 4 bases short and J 5 bases short, with 17 bases between. Germline loops: CDR1 LGHDT, CDR2 YNNKEL (reference sequence). The CDR3 loop is CASSPRPRVEYGYTF. The CDR3 DNA follows: TGTGCCAGCAGCCCTCGACCGAGGGTAGAGTATGGCTACACCTTC.

The chain links TRBV2 to TRBJ2-3; D uncertain. The V gene lost 11 bases and the J gene lost 1 base, with 13 bases spanning the gap. CDR1 and CDR2 (germline): SNHLY, FYNNEI. The CDR3 has 13 amino acids. The CDR3: CASTGSGTDTQYF. CDR3 bases: TGTGCCTCGACCGGGTCGGGCACAGATACGCAGTATTTT.

This chain joins TRBV29-1 and TRBJ2-3; 7 nucleotides align to TRBD1. Germline values: CDR1 SQVTM, CDR2 ANQGSEA. J gave up 2 bases and V 7 bases, and 12 bases lay outside the gene matches. The CDR3 is made up of 15 amino acids. The CDR3 DNA sequence: TGCAGCGCCCCAAAGGGACAGCAATACACAGATACGCAGTATTTT. Translating it yields CSAPKGQQYTDTQYF.

The gene calls are TRBV5-4 and TRBJ2-1, with 9 nucleotides matching TRBD2. The CDR3 length is 15 residues. Germline CDR1 and CDR2: SGHNT and YYREEE (reference sequence). V shed 1 base and J 7 bases; nucleotides not matched to a gene: 6. The CDR3 coding sequence is TGTGCCAGCAGCTTGAACGCAGCGGGAGGAAATGAGCAGTTCTTC. Protein sequence: CASSLNAAGGNEQFF.

The V and J genes are TRBV21-1 and TRBJ1-3; the D segment call TRBD1 is taken from the table without a DNA check. TRBV21-1 is a pseudogene segment. The CDR3 sequence is 17 residues long. CDR3 sequence reads: CASSNTGTGGAGNTIYF. The CDR3 nucleotides read TGTGCCAGCAGCAACACCGGGACAGGGGGCGCTGGAAACACCATATATTTT.

The chain carries TRBV12-3 or TRBV12-4 and TRBJ1-1; 9 positions agree with TRBD1. J gave up 8 bases and V 5 bases, and 6 bases lay outside the gene matches. CDR3 size: 13 residues. In DNA, the CDR3 is TGTGCCAGCAGTCCTATACAGGGGGCCGAAGCTTTCTTT. Protein sequence: CASSPIQGAEAFF.